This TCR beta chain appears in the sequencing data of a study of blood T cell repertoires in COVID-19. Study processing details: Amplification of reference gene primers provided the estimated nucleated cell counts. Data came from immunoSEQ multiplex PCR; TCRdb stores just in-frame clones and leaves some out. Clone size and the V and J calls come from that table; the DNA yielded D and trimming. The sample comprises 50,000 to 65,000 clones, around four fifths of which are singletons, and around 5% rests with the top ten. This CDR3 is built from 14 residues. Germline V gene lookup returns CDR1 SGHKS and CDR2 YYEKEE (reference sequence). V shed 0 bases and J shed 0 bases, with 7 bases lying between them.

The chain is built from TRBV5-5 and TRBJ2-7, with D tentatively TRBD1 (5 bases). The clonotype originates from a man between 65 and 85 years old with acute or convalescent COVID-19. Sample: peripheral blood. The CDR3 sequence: CASSLERGSYEQYF. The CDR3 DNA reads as TGTGCCAGCAGCTTGGAAAGGGGCTCCTACGAGCAGTACTTC.